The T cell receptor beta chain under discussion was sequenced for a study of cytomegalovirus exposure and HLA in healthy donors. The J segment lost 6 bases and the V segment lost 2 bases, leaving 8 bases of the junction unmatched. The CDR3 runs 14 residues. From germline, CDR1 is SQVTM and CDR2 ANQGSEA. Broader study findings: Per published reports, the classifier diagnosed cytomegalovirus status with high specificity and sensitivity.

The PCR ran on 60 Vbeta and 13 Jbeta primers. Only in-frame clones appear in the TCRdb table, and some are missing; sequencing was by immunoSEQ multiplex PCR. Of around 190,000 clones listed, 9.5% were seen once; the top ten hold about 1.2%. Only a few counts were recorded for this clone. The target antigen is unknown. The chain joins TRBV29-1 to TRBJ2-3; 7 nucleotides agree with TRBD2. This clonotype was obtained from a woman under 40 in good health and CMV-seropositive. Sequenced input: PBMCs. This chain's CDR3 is CSVELGGNSDTQYF. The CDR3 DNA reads TGCAGCGTTGAATTGGGGGGGAATTCGGATACGCAGTATTTT.